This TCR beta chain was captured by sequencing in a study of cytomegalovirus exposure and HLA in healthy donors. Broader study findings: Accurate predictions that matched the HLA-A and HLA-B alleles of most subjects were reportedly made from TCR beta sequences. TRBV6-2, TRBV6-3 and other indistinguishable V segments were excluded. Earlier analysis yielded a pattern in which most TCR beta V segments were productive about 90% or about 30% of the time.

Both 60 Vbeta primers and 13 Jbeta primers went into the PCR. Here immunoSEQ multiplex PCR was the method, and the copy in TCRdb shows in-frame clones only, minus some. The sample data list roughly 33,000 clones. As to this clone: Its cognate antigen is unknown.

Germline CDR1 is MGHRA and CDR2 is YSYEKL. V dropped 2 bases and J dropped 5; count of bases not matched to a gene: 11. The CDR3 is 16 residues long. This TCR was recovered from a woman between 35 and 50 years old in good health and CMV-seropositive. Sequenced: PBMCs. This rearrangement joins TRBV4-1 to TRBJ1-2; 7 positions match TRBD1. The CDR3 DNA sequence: TGCGCCAGCAGCCAACGAGAGAGGGGGCGGAGATATGGCTACACCTTC. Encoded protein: CASSQRERGRRYGYTF.